The rows below give T cell receptor beta chains drawn from one sample of a study of CD8 T cells in ankylosing spondylitis. MiXCR, applied by TCRdb to the 5' RACE reads, yields one record per CDR3 protein. The table has around 490,000 distinct CDR3 sequences, 5.3% seen once; the top ten hold around 3.4%. The material sequenced was blood, either unsorted or a sorted T cell fraction (not recorded which). The receptors come from a male donor with ankylosing spondylitis. Each CDR3 is given with its conserved first and last residue. The D gene is left open where the match is weak. Size is stated for part of the rows, as once, few or many counts, or as a class when the clone is expanded.

abundance	d_gene	v_gene	j_gene	CDR3aa	CDR3nt
many	TRBD2	TRBV20-1	TRBJ2-1	CSARGLWLASGRYNEQFF	TGCAGTGCTAGAGGTCTGTGGCTGGCTAGCGGGAGATACAATGAGCAGTTCTTC
many	.	TRBV6-5	TRBJ2-1	CASSYSSSIYNEQFF	TGTGCCAGCAGTTACTCGAGTTCTATCTACAATGAGCAGTTCTTC
many	.	TRBV4-3	TRBJ1-2	CASSQGSEESYGYTF	TGCGCCAGCAGCCAAGGGAGCGAGGAATCCTATGGCTACACCTTC
many	.	TRBV5-1	TRBJ1-5	CASSLEAGHQPQHF	TGCGCCAGCAGCTTGGAGGCAGGGCATCAGCCCCAGCATTTT
few	.	TRBV12-3/TRBV12-4	TRBJ2-3	CASSLRGVPTTQYF	TGTGCCAGCAGTTTACGGGGCGTACCCACTACGCAGTATTTT
many	.	TRBV4-3	TRBJ1-2	CASSLEIFYGYTF	TGCGCCAGCAGCCTCGAGATCTTCTATGGCTACACCTTC
many	.	TRBV29-1	TRBJ2-3	CSGCEGDTDTQYF	TGCAGCGGCTGCGAGGGGGACACAGATACGCAGTATTTT
many	TRBD1	TRBV27	TRBJ1-1	CASGTGGTEAFF	TGTGCCAGCGGTACAGGGGGCACTGAAGCTTTCTTT
many	.	TRBV5-5	TRBJ2-1	CASSLYRANEQFF	TGTGCCAGCAGCTTATACCGGGCAAATGAGCAGTTCTTC
few	TRBD1	TRBV29-1	TRBJ2-7	CSIRDRGYEQYF	TGCAGCATACGGGACAGGGGCTACGAGCAGTACTTC
many	.	TRBV5-1	TRBJ2-1	CASSALTRYNEQFF	TGCGCCAGCAGCGCCTTAACTAGGTACAATGAGCAGTTCTTC
.	.	TRBV20-1	TRBJ2-7	CSAGHRYEQYF	TGCAGTGCTGGCCACCGGTACGAGCAGTACTTC
few	.	TRBV6-1	TRBJ1-1	CASSRSFQGVTEAFF	TGTGCCAGCAGTCGTTCGTTCCAGGGTGTCACTGAAGCTTTCTTT
many	TRBD2	TRBV4-3	TRBJ2-7	CASSQESILLAGRSSYEQYF	TGCGCCAGCAGCCAAGAGTCCATTTTACTAGCGGGACGGAGCTCCTACGAGCAGTACTTC
.	TRBD2	TRBV11-3	TRBJ2-7	CASSFSSGRANEQYF	TGTGCCAGCAGCTTTTCGTCCGGGAGGGCCAACGAGCAGTACTTC
.	.	TRBV6-5	TRBJ1-5	CASSYSRAGQPQHF	TGTGCCAGCAGTTACTCGAGGGCCGGTCAGCCCCAGCATTTT
many	TRBD1	TRBV10-3	TRBJ1-1	CAISDSGQLNTEAFF	TGTGCCATCAGTGACTCGGGACAGTTGAACACTGAAGCTTTCTTT
many	TRBD1	TRBV7-3	TRBJ1-3	CASSLRYGTGASGNTIYF	TGTGCCAGCAGCTTAAGATACGGGACAGGGGCTTCTGGAAACACCATATATTTT
many	.	TRBV5-1	TRBJ1-1	CASTDTGGTAEAFF	TGCGCCAGCACCGACACCGGGGGGACGGCTGAAGCTTTCTTT
many	.	TRBV20-1	TRBJ2-7	CSARDYPLSYEQYF	TGCAGTGCTAGAGATTACCCACTATCCTACGAGCAGTACTTC
many	TRBD1	TRBV27	TRBJ1-6	CASSSPQGASYNSPLHF	TGTGCCAGCAGTTCCCCCCAGGGGGCTTCTTATAATTCACCCCTCCACTTT
.	.	TRBV10-3	TRBJ2-1	CAISDLLPGNEQFF	TGTGCCATCAGTGACCTCTTGCCAGGGAATGAGCAGTTCTTC
.	TRBD2	TRBV2	TRBJ2-7	CASSEFPARGGEQYF	TGTGCCAGCAGTGAATTCCCAGCCCGGGGGGGCGAGCAGTACTTC
many	TRBD2	TRBV29-1	TRBJ2-7	CSVRLAGLEQYF	TGCAGCGTCCGACTAGCGGGCTTAGAGCAGTACTTC
few	TRBD1	TRBV5-1	TRBJ2-5	CASSFQTGGEETQYF	TGCGCCAGCAGCTTCCAGACAGGGGGCGAGGAGACCCAGTACTTC
many	.	TRBV4-3	TRBJ1-5	CASSQDMGLGWQPQHF	TGCGCCAGCAGCCAAGATATGGGTTTGGGTTGGCAGCCCCAGCATTTT
many	.	TRBV6-2/TRBV6-3	TRBJ1-2	CASSRQINYGYTF	TGTGCCAGCAGCCGACAGATTAACTATGGCTACACCTTC
many	.	TRBV11-2	TRBJ2-2	CASSFTRSLYTGELFF	TGTGCCAGCAGCTTTACACGGAGCCTTTACACCGGGGAGCTGTTTTTT
many	TRBD2	TRBV27	TRBJ2-7	CASSSRRGFNEQYF	TGTGCCAGCAGTTCACGGCGGGGGTTCAACGAGCAGTACTTC
many	.	TRBV4-3	TRBJ2-1	CASSQGMALEEQFF	TGCGCCAGCAGCCAAGGGATGGCCCTCGAGGAGCAGTTCTTC
.	.	TRBV20-1	TRBJ2-1	CSASQRLVPGDEQFF	TGCAGTGCTAGCCAAAGGCTTGTCCCGGGGGATGAGCAGTTCTTC
many	.	TRBV5-1	TRBJ1-4	CASSSTGHNEKLFF	TGCGCCAGCAGCTCAACAGGCCATAATGAAAAACTGTTTTTT
many	.	TRBV4-1	TRBJ1-5	CASSQGGKGDSNQPQHF	TGCGCCAGCAGCCAAGGAGGCAAAGGGGATAGCAATCAGCCCCAGCATTTT
many	TRBD2	TRBV6-1	TRBJ2-7	CASSRLAEGEQYF	TGTGCCAGCAGCCGACTAGCGGAAGGGGAGCAGTACTTC
many	TRBD1	TRBV5-8	TRBJ2-2	CASTLTQWGQYTGELFF	TGTGCCAGCACCCTCACTCAATGGGGACAGTACACCGGGGAGCTGTTTTTT
few	TRBD2	TRBV10-2	TRBJ2-2	CASSEPVAGGTGELFF	TGCGCCAGCAGTGAGCCGGTAGCGGGGGGGACCGGGGAGCTGTTTTTT
.	TRBD2	TRBV20-1	TRBJ2-5	CSARESSGEVTQYF	TGCAGTGCTAGAGAGTCTAGCGGGGAGGTGACCCAGTACTTC
.	TRBD1	TRBV19	TRBJ2-7	CASSTGTGVDEQYF	TGTGCCAGTAGTACCGGGACAGGGGTAGACGAGCAGTACTTC
many	.	TRBV12-3/TRBV12-4	TRBJ2-5	CASSLGGVVETQYF	TGTGCCAGCAGTTTAGGGGGAGTAGTAGAGACCCAGTACTTC
many	TRBD1	TRBV10-3	TRBJ2-7	CAISVDRGYEQYF	TGTGCCATCAGTGTTGACAGGGGATACGAGCAGTACTTC
many	.	TRBV7-8	TRBJ1-2	CASSLLYVPRANYGYTF	TGTGCCAGCAGCTTACTTTACGTACCGAGAGCTAACTATGGCTACACCTTC
.	TRBD1	TRBV4-3	TRBJ1-1	CASSQDQGTGERAFF	TGCGCCAGCAGCCAAGATCAGGGGACAGGGGAACGAGCTTTCTTT
.	.	TRBV7-2	TRBJ2-7	CASSLNSGAGGAEQYF	TGTGCCAGCAGCCTAAATAGCGGGGCAGGGGGCGCCGAGCAGTACTTC
many	TRBD2	TRBV9	TRBJ2-1	CASSVGSGGAYEQFF	TGTGCCAGCAGCGTAGGTAGCGGGGGGGCCTATGAGCAGTTCTTC
many	.	TRBV7-2	TRBJ1-3	CASSWSTGAGNTIYF	TGTGCCAGCAGCTGGTCGACAGGCGCAGGAAACACCATATATTTT
many	.	TRBV7-9	TRBJ1-4	CASSLGTGVEKLFF	TGTGCCAGCAGCTTAGGGACCGGGGTTGAAAAACTGTTTTTT
many	.	TRBV20-1	TRBJ1-2	CSAGGPKGGYTF	TGCAGTGCTGGAGGACCTAAGGGTGGCTACACCTTC
many	TRBD2	TRBV7-2	TRBJ2-3	CASSPRLAVNTDTQYF	TGTGCCAGCAGCCCCCGACTAGCGGTCAACACAGATACGCAGTATTTT
many	.	TRBV5-6	TRBJ1-4	CASSSLRPLLSTNEKLFF	TGTGCCAGCAGCTCGCTGCGACCACTCCTTTCAACTAATGAAAAACTGTTTTTT
.	TRBD1	TRBV5-6	TRBJ2-5	CAMGPGTGEETQYF	TGTGCCATGGGCCCCGGGACAGGGGAAGAGACCCAGTACTTC
many	TRBD1	TRBV6-5	TRBJ2-1	CASSFGQGRNEQFF	TGTGCCAGCAGTTTCGGACAGGGACGAAATGAGCAGTTCTTC
few	.	TRBV4-1	TRBJ1-2	CASSQDFSGYTF	TGCGCCAGCAGCCAAGATTTTAGTGGCTACACCTTC
.	.	TRBV6-5	TRBJ1-6	CASSYPAYNSPLHF	TGTGCCAGCAGTTACCCAGCTTATAATTCACCCCTCCACTTT
many	.	TRBV28	TRBJ1-6	CASSLGTTSSYNSPLHF	TGTGCCAGCAGTTTAGGGACTACGAGCTCCTATAATTCACCCCTCCACTTT
many	.	TRBV7-9	TRBJ1-1	CASSFYGANRNTEAFF	TGTGCCAGCAGCTTTTACGGCGCAAACAGGAACACTGAAGCTTTCTTT